The clone carrying this T cell receptor beta chain was picked up many times. The target antigen is unknown. This sample is part of a study of regulatory T cells in long-lasting Graves disease. Study-level points and caveats: Persistent disease samples used TRBV28, TRBJ1-2 and TRBJ2-5 preferentially. TCR diversity was lower in persistent Graves' patients (versus newly diagnosed ones). Sample size, which was small, may have reduced accuracy. Whereas new patients shared about a thousand public clonotypes, persistent patients shared more, at about 2,700.

Investigators prepared the TCR beta libraries by applying iRepertoire HTBI primers and Arm-PCR of CDR3 regions. MiXCR was run by TCRdb on the multiplex PCR reads, yielding one entry per CDR3 protein. The sample includes about 470,000 distinct CDR3 sequences, around 20% of them seen just once. Noted time point: persistent/refractory GD, antithyroid drugs over 5 years with positive TRAb. There was RNA extracted from PBMCs, and the TCR library was made from it. CDR1 DFQATT and CDR2 SNEGSKA come from the germline V gene (reference sequence). The CDR3 contains 13 residues. Deletions cut 3 bases from V and 0 bases from J, with 9 bases between.

Sample: peripheral blood mononuclear cells (PBMCs), taken when the disease was refractory, from a patient treated with antithyroid drugs. The sequence came from a female donor with Graves disease. The rearrangement links TRBV20-1 to TRBJ2-7; tentatively, D is TRBD1 or TRBD2 (5 bases each). The CDR3 coding sequence is TGCAGTGCTAGGGGACCCGACTCCTACGAGCAGTACTTC. Its protein product is CSARGPDSYEQYF.